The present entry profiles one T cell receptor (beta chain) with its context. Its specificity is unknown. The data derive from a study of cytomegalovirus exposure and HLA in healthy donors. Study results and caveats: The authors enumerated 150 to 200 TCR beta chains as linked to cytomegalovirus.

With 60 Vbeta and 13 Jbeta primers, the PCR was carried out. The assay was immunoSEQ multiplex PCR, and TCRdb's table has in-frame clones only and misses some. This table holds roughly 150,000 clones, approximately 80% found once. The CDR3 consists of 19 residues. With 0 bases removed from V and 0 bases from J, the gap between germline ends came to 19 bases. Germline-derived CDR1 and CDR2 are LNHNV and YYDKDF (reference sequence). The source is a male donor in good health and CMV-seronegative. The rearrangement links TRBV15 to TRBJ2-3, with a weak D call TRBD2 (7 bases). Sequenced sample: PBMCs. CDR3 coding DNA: TGTGCCACCAGCAGAGATCCCCCCGGGGGCGGGGGTAGCACAGATACGCAGTATTTT. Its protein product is CATSRDPPGGGGSTDTQYF.